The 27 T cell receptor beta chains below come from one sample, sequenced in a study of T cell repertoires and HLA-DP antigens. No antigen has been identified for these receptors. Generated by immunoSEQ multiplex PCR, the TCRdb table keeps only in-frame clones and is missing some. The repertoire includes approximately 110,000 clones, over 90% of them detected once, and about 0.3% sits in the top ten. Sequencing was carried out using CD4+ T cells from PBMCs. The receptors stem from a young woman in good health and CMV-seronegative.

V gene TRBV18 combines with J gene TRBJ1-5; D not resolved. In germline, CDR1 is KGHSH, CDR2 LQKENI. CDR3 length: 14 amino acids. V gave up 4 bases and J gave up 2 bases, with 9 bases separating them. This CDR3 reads CASSLGSGNQPQHF. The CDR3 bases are TGTGCCAGCTCACTAGGATCCGGCAATCAGCCCCAGCATTTT.

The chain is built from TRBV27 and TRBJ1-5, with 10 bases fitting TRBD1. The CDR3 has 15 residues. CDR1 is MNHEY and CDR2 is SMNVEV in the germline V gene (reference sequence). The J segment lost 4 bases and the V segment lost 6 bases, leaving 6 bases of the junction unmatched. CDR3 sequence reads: CASRGTGATNQPQHF. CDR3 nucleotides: TGTGCCAGCAGGGGGACAGGGGCTACTAATCAGCCCCAGCATTTT.

CDR3 amino acids: CASSIGSQGMNTEAFF. The CDR3 DNA reads as TGTGCCAGTAGTATCGGTTCACAGGGAATGAACACTGAAGCTTTCTTT. J is TRBJ1-1 and V is TRBV19; possible D gene TRBD1, 6 bases. Germline lookup yields CDR1 LNHDA and CDR2 SQIVND (reference sequence). V was trimmed by 3 bases and J by 0 bases, leaving 14 bases between them. The CDR3 has 16 residues.

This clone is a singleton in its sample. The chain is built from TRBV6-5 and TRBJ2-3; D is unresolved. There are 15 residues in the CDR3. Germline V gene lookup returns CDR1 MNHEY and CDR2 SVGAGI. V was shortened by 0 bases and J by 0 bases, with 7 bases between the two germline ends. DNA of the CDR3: TGTGCCAGCAGTTACTCGGGCGTAAGCACAGATACGCAGTATTTT. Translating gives CASSYSGVSTDTQYF.

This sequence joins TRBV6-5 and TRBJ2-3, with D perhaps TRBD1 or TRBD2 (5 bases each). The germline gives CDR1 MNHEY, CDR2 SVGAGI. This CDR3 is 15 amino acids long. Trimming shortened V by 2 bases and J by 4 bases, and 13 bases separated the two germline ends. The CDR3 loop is CASSYRGDGADTQYF. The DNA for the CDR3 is TGTGCCAGCAGTTACCGAGGGGACGGGGCAGATACGCAGTATTTT.

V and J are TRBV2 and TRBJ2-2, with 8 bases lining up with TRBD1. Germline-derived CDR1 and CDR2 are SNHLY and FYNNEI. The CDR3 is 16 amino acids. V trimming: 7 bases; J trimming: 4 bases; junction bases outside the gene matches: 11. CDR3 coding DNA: TGTGCCAGCACCAAGGAGAGACAGGGGTCCACCGGGGAGCTGTTTTTT. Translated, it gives CASTKERQGSTGELFF.

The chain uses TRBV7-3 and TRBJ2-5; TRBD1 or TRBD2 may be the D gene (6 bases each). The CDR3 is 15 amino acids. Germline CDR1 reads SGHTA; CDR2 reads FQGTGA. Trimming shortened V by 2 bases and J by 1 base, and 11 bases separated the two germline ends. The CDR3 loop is CASSLWGAPQETQYF. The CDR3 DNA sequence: TGTGCCAGCAGCTTATGGGGGGCCCCCCAAGAGACCCAGTACTTC.

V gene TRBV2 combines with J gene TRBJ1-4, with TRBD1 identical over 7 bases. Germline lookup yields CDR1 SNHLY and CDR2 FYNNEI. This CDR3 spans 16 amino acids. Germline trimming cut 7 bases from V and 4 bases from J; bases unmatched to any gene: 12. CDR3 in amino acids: CASNIVGWDSNEKLFF. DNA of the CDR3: TGTGCCAGCAACATCGTCGGGTGGGACAGTAATGAAAAACTGTTTTTT.

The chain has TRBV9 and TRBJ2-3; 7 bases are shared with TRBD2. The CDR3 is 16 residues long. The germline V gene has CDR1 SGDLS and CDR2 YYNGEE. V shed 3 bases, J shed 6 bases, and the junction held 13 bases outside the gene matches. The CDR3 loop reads CASSADYSGFPDTQYF. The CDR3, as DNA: TGTGCCAGCAGCGCGGACTATAGCGGGTTTCCCGATACGCAGTATTTT.

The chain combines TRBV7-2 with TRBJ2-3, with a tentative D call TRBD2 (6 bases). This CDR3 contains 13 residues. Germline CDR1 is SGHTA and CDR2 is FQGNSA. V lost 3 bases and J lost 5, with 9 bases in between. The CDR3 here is CASSFSEGDTQYF. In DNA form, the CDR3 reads TGTGCCAGCAGCTTCTCGGAGGGAGATACGCAGTATTTT.

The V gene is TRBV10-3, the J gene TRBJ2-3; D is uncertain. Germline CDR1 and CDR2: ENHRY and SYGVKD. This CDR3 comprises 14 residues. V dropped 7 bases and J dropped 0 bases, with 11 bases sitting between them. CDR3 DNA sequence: TGTGCCATCACCAAAACAACTAGCACAGATACGCAGTATTTT. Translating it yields CAITKTTSTDTQYF.

CDR3 in amino acids: CASSPPNRGGQPQHF. CDR3 in DNA: TGTGCCAGCTCACCACCGAACAGGGGAGGGCAGCCCCAGCATTTT. The chain links TRBV18 to TRBJ1-5; 7 bases line up with TRBD1. CDR1 and CDR2 from the germline V gene are KGHSH and LQKENI. The CDR3 length is 15 residues. J was trimmed by 7 bases and V by 0 bases; bases with no gene match: 6.

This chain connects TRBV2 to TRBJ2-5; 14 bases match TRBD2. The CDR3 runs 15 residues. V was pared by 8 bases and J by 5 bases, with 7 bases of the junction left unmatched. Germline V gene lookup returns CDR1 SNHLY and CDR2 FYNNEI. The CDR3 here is CASGGTSGRGETQYF. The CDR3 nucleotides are TGTGCCAGCGGAGGGACTAGCGGGAGAGGGGAGACCCAGTACTTC. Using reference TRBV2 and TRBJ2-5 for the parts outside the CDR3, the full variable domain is EPEVTQTPSHQVTQMGQEVILRCVPISNHLYFYWYRQILGQKVEFLVSFYNNEISEKSEIFDDQFSVERPDGSNFTLKIRSTKLEDSAMYFCASGGTSGRGETQYFGPGTRLLVL.

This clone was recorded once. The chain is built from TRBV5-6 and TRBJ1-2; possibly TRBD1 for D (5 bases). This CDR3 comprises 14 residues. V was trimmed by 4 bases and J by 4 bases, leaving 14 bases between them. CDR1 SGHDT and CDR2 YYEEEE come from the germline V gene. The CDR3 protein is CASSPAGTAYGYTF. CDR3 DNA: TGTGCCAGCAGCCCCGCCGGGACGGCCTATGGCTACACCTTC.

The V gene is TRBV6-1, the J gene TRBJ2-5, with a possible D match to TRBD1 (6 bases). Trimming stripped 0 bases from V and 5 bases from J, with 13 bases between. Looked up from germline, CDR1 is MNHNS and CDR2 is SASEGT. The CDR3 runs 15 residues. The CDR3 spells CASSEALQGRETQYF. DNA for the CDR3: TGTGCCAGCAGTGAAGCGCTTCAGGGGCGGGAGACCCAGTACTTC.

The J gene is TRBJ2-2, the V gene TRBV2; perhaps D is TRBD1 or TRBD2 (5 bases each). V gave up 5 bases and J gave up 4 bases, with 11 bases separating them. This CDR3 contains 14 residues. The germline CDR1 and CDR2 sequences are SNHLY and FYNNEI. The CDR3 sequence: CASSKGPGTGELFF. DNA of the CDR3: TGTGCCAGCAGTAAGGGACCCGGCACCGGGGAGCTGTTTTTT.

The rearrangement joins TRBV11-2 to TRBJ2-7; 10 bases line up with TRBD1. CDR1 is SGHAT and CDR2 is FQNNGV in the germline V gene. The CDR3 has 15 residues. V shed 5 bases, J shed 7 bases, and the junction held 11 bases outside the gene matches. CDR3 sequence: CASSRTPDRGFEQYV. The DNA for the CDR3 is TGTGCCAGCAGCCGTACCCCGGACAGGGGGTTTGAGCAGTACGTC.

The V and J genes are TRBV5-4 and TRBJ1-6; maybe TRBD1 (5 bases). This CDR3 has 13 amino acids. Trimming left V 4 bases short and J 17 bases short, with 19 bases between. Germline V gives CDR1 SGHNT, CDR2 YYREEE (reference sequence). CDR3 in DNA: TGTGCCAGCAGCACTGCCCCAGACAGCTCCATCCACTTT. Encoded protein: CASSTAPDSSIHF.

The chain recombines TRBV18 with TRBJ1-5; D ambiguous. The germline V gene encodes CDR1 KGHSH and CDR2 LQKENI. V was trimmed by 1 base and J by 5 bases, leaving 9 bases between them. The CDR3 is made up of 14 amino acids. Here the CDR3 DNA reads TGTGCCAGCTCACCACTCTGGGCCGATCAGCCCCAGCATTTT. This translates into CASSPLWADQPQHF.

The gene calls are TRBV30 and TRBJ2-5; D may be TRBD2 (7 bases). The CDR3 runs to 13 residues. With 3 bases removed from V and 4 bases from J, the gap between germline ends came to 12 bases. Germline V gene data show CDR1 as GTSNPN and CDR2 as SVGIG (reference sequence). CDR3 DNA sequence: TGTGCCTGGAGAGGGGGGGGAGGAGAGACCCAGTACTTC. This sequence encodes CAWRGGGGETQYF.

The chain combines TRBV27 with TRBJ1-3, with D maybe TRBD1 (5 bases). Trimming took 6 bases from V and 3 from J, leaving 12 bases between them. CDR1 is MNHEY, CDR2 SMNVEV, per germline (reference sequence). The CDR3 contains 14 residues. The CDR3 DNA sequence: TGTGCCAGCAGGACGTCGGGGCTTGGAAACACCATATATTTT. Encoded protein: CASRTSGLGNTIYF.

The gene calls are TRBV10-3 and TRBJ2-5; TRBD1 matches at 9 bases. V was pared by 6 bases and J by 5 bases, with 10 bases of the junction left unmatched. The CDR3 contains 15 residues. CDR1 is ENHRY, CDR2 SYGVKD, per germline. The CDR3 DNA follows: TGTGCCATCAGCGGAACAGGGGGCTTGTTGGAGACCCAGTACTTC. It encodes CAISGTGGLLETQYF.

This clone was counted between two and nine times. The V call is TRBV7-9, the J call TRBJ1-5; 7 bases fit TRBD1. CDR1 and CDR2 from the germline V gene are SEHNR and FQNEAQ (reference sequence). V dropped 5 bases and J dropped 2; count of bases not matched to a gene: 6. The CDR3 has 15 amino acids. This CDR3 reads CASSVTGSGNQPQHF. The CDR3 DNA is TGTGCCAGCAGCGTGACAGGGTCGGGCAATCAGCCCCAGCATTTT.

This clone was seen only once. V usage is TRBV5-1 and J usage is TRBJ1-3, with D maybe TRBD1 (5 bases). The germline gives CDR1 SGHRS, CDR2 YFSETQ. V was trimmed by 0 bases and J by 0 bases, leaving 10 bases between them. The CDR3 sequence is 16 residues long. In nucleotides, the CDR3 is TGCGCCAGCAGCTTGGCGGGGGTCCCCTCTGGAAACACCATATATTTT. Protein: CASSLAGVPSGNTIYF.

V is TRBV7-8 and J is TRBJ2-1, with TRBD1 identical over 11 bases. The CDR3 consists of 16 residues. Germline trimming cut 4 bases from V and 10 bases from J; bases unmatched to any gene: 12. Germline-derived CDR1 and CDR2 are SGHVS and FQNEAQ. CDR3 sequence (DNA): TGTGCCAGCAGCTACCTTGGGACAGGGGGACGACGGGAGCAGTTCTTC. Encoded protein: CASSYLGTGGRREQFF.

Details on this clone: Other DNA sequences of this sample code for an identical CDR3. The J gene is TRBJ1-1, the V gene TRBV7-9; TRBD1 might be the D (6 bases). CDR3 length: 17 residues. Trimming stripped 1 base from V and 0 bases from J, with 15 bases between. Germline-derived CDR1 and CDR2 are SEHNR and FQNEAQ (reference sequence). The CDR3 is CASSLGGGGRLNTEAFF. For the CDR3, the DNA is TGTGCCAGCAGCTTAGGGGGCGGGGGGCGTTTGAACACTGAAGCTTTCTTT.

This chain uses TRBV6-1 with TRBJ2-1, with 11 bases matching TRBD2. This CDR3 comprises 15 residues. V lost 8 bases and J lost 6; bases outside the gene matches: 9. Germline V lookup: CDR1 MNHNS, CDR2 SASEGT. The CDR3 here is CASVGLAVGINEQFF. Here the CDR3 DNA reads TGTGCCAGCGTGGGACTAGCGGTGGGCATCAATGAGCAGTTCTTC.